This TCR beta chain was documented in a study of blood T cell repertoires in COVID-19 (dated by TCRdb to between 2020 and 2021). About the study as a whole: Samples covering the acute and convalescent phases of COVID-19 were provided by collaborators in the United States, Italy and Spain. The samples were drawn from the first 160 participants of the ongoing ImmuneRACE study and from 1,254 subjects provided by 6 global collaborators. The material from the prospective study consisted of cDNA or gDNA derived from T cells, B-cell-depleted T cells, or PBMCs. A de-identified subject ID, COVID-19 status, age in years and sex were almost always included in the sample metadata. Where available, HLA class I and class II types were obtained from metadata supplied by the sample provider rather than from assay-based typing. Deeply sampled blood TCRbeta repertoires from subjects exposed to, actively infected with, or recovered from COVID-19 were included in the dataset. The repertoires were released in a freely available public database meant as a resource for research on the immune response to SARS-CoV-2.

Taken from cysteine to phenylalanine, the CDR3 has 15 residues. The read is trimmed to its CDR3 DNA, 45 bases read in frame from base 1. Trimming takes 2 bases from V and 0 bases from J, and the germline ends sit 12 bases apart. The germline V gene encodes CDR1 SGHKS and CDR2 YYEKEE (reference sequence). TCRbeta CDR3 regions were amplified from genomic DNA using the immunoSEQ Assay, a bias-controlled multiplex PCR. Regarding the original processing steps: The number of nucleated cells in each sample was estimated by amplification of reference gene primers within the assay. To quantify the absolute abundance of each unique TCRbeta CDR3 rearrangement, sequence reads were collapsed and filtered. Productive Simpson clonality was computed per sample as the square root of Simpson's diversity index over productive rearrangements. The immuneACCESS repertoire file appears here via TCRdb, limited to in-frame rearrangements. These files lack a portion of the clones; in checked studies, under half of the deficit traces to unresolved V genes, and the cause of the others is not known. From that table come the V and J calls and clone size; the DNA was used to work out D and trimming. The sample records tens of thousands of clones, 70% to 90% of which are singletons. 8% to 9% of the sample is held by the ten biggest clonotypes.

Here is what the overall study found, with its caveats: How much clinical and demographic metadata was included differed by source and by participant, and the metadata was provided uncurated.

The collaborating institutions used their own protocols to collect whole blood in K2EDTA tubes. Collaborator samples were shipped for TCRbeta analysis as frozen whole blood, isolated PBMCs, or DNA extracted from either sample type. Only a few counts were recorded for this clone. Its recognized antigen is unknown. Per-base quality was not reported, and no clone a single base away is much larger than it. Material for sequencing was peripheral blood. The receptor was derived from a woman between 65 and 79 years old with active COVID-19. This sequence uses TRBV5-5 and TRBJ2-7; a tentative D call is TRBD1 (6 bases match). This receptor has the CDR3 CASSFPQGASYEQYF. The bases read TGTGCCAGCAGCTTTCCACAGGGTGCCTCCTACGAGCAGTACTTC. Full variable domain (CDR3 extended with the reference TRBV5-5 and TRBJ2-7 proteins): DAGVTQSPTHLIKTRGQQVTLRCSPISGHKSVSWYQQVLGQGPQFIFQYYEKEERGRGNFPDRFSARQFPNYSSELNVNALLLGDSALYLCASSFPQGASYEQYFGPGTRLTVT.